This T cell receptor (beta chain) was profiled in a study of vaccination effects on CD4 cells after COVID-19. Overall study results and limits: Infection- and vaccine-induced clones contracted markedly late after vaccination.

The repertoire was sequenced with immunoSEQ multiplex PCR; TCRdb's copy has only in-frame clones and lacks some. This sample yields around 63,000 clones, of which approximately 71% are seen a single time; about 3.7% belongs to the top ten. Using viral peptide pools, the ViraFEST assay grew out antigen-specific CD4+ T cells prior to sequencing. It was after approximately 11 days of culture that CD4+ T cells were isolated. All vaccine recipients tested negative for nucleocapsid antibodies and had never contracted SARS-CoV-2 infection. This CDR3 region has 16 residues. Germline loops: CDR1 KGHDR, CDR2 SFDVKD. V shed 3 bases and J shed 6 bases, with 16 bases lying between them. Points on this clone: As yet, its antigen is unknown.

Specimen: CD4+ T cells from PBMCs cultured with HCoV-OC43 spike peptides, collected before COVID-19 vaccination. Subset here: HCoV-OC43 spike overlapping peptide pool stimulation. This sequence joins TRBV24-1 and TRBJ2-2; a weak D match, TRBD1 (6 bases). The receptor was isolated from a human donor who received a COVID-19 vaccine. CDR3 nucleotides: TGTGCCACCAGTGATCCCAACCCCGGACAGTCCGGGGAGCTGTTTTTT. Protein sequence: CATSDPNPGQSGELFF.